The present entry profiles one TCR beta chain with its context. Its antigen is still unknown. V was shortened by 4 bases and J by 7 bases, with 11 bases between the two germline ends. Germline loops: CDR1 MRHNA, CDR2 SNTAGT. This CDR3 comprises 13 residues. The sample originates from a study of T cell responses to AZD1222 COVID-19 vaccine. Only in-frame clones appear in the TCRdb table, and some are missing; sequencing was by immunoSEQ multiplex PCR. The table includes roughly 100,000 clones, over 75% detected once. Findings and limits, study-wide: An increase in Spike-specific TCR breadth and depth was observed after two AZD1222 doses. White British people made up most donors, females outnumbered males, and clonal diversity was possibly underestimated. The number of AZD1222 recipients seropositive at baseline was only six.

The rearrangement links TRBV6-4 to TRBJ2-1, with a weak D call TRBD2 (7 bases). This receptor was obtained from an adult in good health. The sample in question was peripheral blood, obtained on day 0 of AZD1222 vaccination. CDR3 sequence reads: CASSAGGVNEQFF. The CDR3 region has the DNA TGTGCCAGCAGTGCGGGGGGCGTAAATGAGCAGTTCTTC.